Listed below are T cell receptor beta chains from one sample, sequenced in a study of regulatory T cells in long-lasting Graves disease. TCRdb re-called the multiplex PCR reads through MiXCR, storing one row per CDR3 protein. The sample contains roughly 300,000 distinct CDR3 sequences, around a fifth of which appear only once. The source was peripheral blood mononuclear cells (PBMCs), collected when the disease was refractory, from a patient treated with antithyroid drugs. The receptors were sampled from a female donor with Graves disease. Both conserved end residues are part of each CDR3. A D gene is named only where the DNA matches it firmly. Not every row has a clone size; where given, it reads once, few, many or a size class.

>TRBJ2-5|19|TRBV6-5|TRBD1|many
TGTGCCAGCAGTTATTCATGGGAGCCTTCGGACAGGGCGCAAGAGACCCAGTACTTC
CASSYSWEPSDRAQETQYF
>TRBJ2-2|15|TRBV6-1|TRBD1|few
TGTGCCAGCTGGGGACAGGGGAGGGAAACCGGGGAGCTGTTTTTT
CASWGQGRETGELFF
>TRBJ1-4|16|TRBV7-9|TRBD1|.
TGTGCCAGCAGTTTCGGACAGGAACATATTAATGAAAAACTGTTTTTT
CASSFGQEHINEKLFF
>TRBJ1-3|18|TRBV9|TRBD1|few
TGTGCCAGCAGCGTAGGGCCAGGGGGAGGAAGCTCTGGAAACACCATATATTTT
CASSVGPGGGSSGNTIYF
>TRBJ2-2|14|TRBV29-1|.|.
TGCAGCGCCGCGGGAACAGCGAGCACCGGGGAGCTGTTTTTT
CSAAGTASTGELFF
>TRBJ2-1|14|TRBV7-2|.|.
TGTGCCAGCAGCTTACTAGCCACCCGCAATGAGCAGTTCTTC
CASSLLATRNEQFF
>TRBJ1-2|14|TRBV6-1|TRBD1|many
TGTGCCAGCAGGGCGGGGACAGGGAACTATGGCTACACCTTC
CASRAGTGNYGYTF
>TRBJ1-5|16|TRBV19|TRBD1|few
TGTGCCAGTAGTTCCGGGACAGGGTTGAGAGGACAGCCCCAGCATTTT
CASSSGTGLRGQPQHF
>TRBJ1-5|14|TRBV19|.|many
TGTGCCAGTACCACCTCAGGGGCGGGACAGCCCCAGCATTTT
CASTTSGAGQPQHF
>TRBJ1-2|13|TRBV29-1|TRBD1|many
TGCAGCGTTGTTCTACAGGGGGCTTATGGCTACACCTTC
CSVVLQGAYGYTF
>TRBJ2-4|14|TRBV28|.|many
TGTGCCAGCAGTCGCCGAGAGGGGGGGCGCATTCAGTACTTC
CASSRREGGRIQYF
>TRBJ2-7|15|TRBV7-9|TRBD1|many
TGTGCCAGCAGCCAAACCGGGACAGGGACCTACGAGCAGTACTTC
CASSQTGTGTYEQYF
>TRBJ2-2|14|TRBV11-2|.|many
TGTGCCAGCAGCTCGGACCCTGGTACCGGGGAGCTGTTTTTT
CASSSDPGTGELFF